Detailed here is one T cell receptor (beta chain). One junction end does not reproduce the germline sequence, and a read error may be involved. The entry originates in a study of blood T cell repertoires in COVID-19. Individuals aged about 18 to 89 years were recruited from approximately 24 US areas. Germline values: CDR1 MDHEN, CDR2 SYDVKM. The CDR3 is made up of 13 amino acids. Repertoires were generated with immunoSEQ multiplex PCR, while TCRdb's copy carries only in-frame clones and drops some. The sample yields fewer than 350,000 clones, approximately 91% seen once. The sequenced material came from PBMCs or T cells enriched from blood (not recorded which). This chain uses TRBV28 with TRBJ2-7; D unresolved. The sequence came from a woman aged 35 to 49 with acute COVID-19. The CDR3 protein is CASSPSDRIIGPF. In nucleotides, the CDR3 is TGTGCCAGCAGTCCCTCTGACCGGATTATTGGGCCCTTC.